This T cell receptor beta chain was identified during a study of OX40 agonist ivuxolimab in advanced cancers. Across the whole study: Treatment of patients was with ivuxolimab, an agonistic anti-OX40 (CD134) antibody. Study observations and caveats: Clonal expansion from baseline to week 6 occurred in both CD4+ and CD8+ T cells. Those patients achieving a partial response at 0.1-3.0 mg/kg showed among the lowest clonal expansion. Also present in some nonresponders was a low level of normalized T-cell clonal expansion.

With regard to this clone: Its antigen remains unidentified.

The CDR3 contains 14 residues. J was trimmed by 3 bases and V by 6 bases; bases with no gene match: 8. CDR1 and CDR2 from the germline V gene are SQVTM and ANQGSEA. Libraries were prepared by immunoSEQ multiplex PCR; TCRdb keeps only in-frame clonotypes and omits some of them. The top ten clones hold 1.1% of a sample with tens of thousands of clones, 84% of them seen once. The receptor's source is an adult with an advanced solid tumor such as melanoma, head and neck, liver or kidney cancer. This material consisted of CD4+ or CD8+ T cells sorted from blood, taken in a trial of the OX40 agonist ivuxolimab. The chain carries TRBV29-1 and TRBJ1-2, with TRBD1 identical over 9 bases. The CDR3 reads CSVDRGGPHYGYTF. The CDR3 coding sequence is TGCAGCGTCGACAGGGGGGGGCCCCACTATGGCTACACCTTC.